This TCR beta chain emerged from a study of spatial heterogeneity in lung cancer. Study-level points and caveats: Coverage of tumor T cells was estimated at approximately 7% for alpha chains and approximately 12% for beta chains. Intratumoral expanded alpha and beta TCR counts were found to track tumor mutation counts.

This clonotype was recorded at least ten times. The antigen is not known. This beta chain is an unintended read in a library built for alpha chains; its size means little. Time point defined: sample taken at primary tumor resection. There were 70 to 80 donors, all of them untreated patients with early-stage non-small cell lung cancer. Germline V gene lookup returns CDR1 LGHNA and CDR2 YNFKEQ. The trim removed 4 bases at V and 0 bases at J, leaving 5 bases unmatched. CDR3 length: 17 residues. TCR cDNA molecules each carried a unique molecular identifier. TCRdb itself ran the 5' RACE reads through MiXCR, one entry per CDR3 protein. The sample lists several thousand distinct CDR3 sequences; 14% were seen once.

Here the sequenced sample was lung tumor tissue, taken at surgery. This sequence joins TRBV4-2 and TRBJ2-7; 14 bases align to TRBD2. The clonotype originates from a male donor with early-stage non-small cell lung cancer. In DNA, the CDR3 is TGTGCCAGCAGCCCTGGACTAGCGGGAGGCCTCTCCTACGAGCAGTACTTC. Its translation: CASSPGLAGGLSYEQYF.